This T cell receptor beta chain emerged from a study of response to subunit inactivated influenza vaccine. This CDR3 contains 15 residues. CDR1 LGHDT and CDR2 YNNKEL come from the germline V gene (reference sequence). V shed 5 bases, J shed 5 bases, and the junction held 8 bases outside the gene matches. MiXCR, applied by TCRdb to the RT-PCR reads, yields one record per CDR3 protein. The profile shows over 750,000 distinct CDR3 sequences, approximately 21% of them singletons. In its sample, this clonotype was seen many times. The chain joins TRBV3-1 to TRBJ2-5; 10 bases agree with TRBD2. Source: PBMCs from blood, taken about 5 days after vaccination. The TCR was taken from a man aged 50 or older who received an inactivated influenza vaccine. CDR3 region: CASSFGAGGPETQYF. The CDR3 region has the DNA TGTGCCAGCAGCTTCGGAGCGGGAGGGCCGGAGACCCAGTACTTC.